A selection of T cell receptor beta chains follows, all from one sample in a study of CD8 T cells in ankylosing spondylitis. TCRdb fed the 5' RACE reads into MiXCR, producing one record per CDR3 protein. The table records about 210,000 distinct CDR3 sequences, roughly 8% of them present only once. Sequencing was performed on blood, either unsorted or a sorted T cell fraction (not recorded which). The receptors derive from a female donor with ankylosing spondylitis or in good health (not recorded which). CDR3s include the opening cysteine and the closing phenylalanine or tryptophan. A D gene is named only where the DNA matches it firmly. Size values are once, few and many counts, or a class for expanded clones, and some rows have none.

abundance	d_gene	v_gene	j_gene	CDR3aa	CDR3nt
few	-	TRBV6-5	TRBJ2-3	CASTGASTDTQYF	TGTGCCAGCACCGGAGCTAGCACAGATACGCAGTATTTT
many	TRBD1	TRBV7-2	TRBJ1-1	CASSTLGGRGGTEAFF	TGTGCCAGCAGCACCCTAGGGGGCAGGGGTGGGACTGAAGCTTTCTTT
many	-	TRBV7-6	TRBJ1-1	CASSWDTRNTEAFF	TGTGCCAGCAGCTGGGACACACGGAACACTGAAGCTTTCTTT
many	-	TRBV10-3	TRBJ1-2	CAISLGADGYTF	TGTGCCATCAGTTTAGGGGCGGATGGCTACACCTTC
-	-	TRBV20-1	TRBJ1-3	CCARDGVPSGNTIYF	TGCTGTGCTAGAGATGGGGTGCCGTCCGGAAACACCATATATTTT
many	-	TRBV6-1	TRBJ2-7	CASSRTSPSYEQYF	TGTGCCAGCAGCCGGACATCGCCCTCCTACGAGCAGTACTTC
-	-	TRBV20-1	TRBJ1-1	CSARGKGPGTEAFF	TGCAGTGCTAGGGGGAAGGGGCCGGGGACTGAAGCTTTCTTT
many	-	TRBV12-3/TRBV12-4	TRBJ2-4	CAVGGDSKNIQYF	TGTGCCGTCGGAGGGGATTCCAAAAACATTCAGTACTTC
few	TRBD1	TRBV7-9	TRBJ1-3	CASSFLTGGGNTIYF	TGTGCCAGCAGCTTCCTGACAGGGGGCGGAAACACCATATATTTT
many	TRBD1	TRBV10-2	TRBJ2-4	CASGGQGADIQYF	TGCGCCAGCGGGGGACAGGGGGCTGACATTCAGTACTTC
many	-	TRBV27	TRBJ2-1	CASRPFGTAGFGNEQFF	TGTGCCAGCAGACCGTTCGGGACTGCCGGCTTTGGCAATGAGCAGTTCTTC
-	-	TRBV7-2	TRBJ2-1	CASSFSHSSYNEQFF	TGTGCCAGCAGCTTTAGCCACTCTTCCTACAATGAGCAGTTCTTC
many	-	TRBV10-2	TRBJ2-7	CASSELPRGGQGHF	TGCGCCAGCAGTGAACTCCCTCGGGGGGGACAGGGACACTTC
few	-	TRBV27	TRBJ2-1	CASSAGTPYNEQFF	TGTGCCAGCAGCGCCGGGACACCCTACAATGAGCAGTTCTTC
many	TRBD2	TRBV2	TRBJ2-2	CASWLAGATGELFF	TGTGCCAGCTGGCTAGCGGGAGCGACCGGGGAGCTGTTTTTT
few	-	TRBV18	TRBJ2-2	CASSPPAGHGELFF	TGTGCCAGCTCACCTCCCGCAGGGCACGGGGAGCTGTTTTTT
many	TRBD1	TRBV7-2	TRBJ2-1	CASSLDGTEYNEQFF	TGTGCCAGCAGCTTAGATGGGACAGAATACAATGAGCAGTTCTTC
many	-	TRBV5-5	TRBJ2-7	CASTDGTESSYEQYF	TGTGCCAGCACCGACGGGACGGAGAGCTCCTACGAGCAGTACTTC
-	-	TRBV6-2/TRBV6-3	TRBJ2-3	CASSYDSGTQYF	TGTGCCAGCAGTTACGACTCGGGTACGCAGTATTTT
many	TRBD2	TRBV28	TRBJ2-1	CASSLPPSGRALGEQFF	TGTGCCAGCAGCCTCCCCCCTAGCGGGAGGGCCCTCGGTGAGCAGTTCTTC
many	-	TRBV3-1	TRBJ1-1	CASSPSGHPQEAFF	TGTGCCAGCAGCCCGTCGGGACACCCACAAGAAGCTTTCTTT
many	TRBD1	TRBV5-1	TRBJ2-1	CASSPPRQGSYNEQFF	TGCGCCAGCAGCCCCCCCCGACAGGGCTCCTACAATGAGCAGTTCTTC
many	TRBD2	TRBV5-1	TRBJ2-1	CASSQQPGTSGGGFF	TGCGCCAGCAGCCAACAACCCGGGACTAGCGGAGGGGGTTTCTTC
many	-	TRBV6-2/TRBV6-3	TRBJ1-2	CATRQVPPNYGYTF	TGTGCCACCCGACAGGTACCACCTAACTATGGCTACACCTTC
many	TRBD2	TRBV7-2	TRBJ2-1	CASKLAGGQNEQFF	TGTGCCAGTAAACTAGCGGGAGGCCAGAATGAGCAGTTCTTC
many	TRBD2	TRBV20-1	TRBJ2-7	CSAPRTSGRAYEQYF	TGCAGTGCGCCTCGAACTAGCGGGAGGGCCTACGAGCAGTACTTC
-	TRBD2	TRBV15	TRBJ2-1	CDVLGRGGTSGSSYNEQFF	TGTGATGTCTTGGGGCGGGGCGGGACTAGCGGTAGCTCCTACAATGAGCAGTTCTTC
many	TRBD2	TRBV27	TRBJ2-7	CASSGPAGVWEQYF	TGTGCCAGCAGTGGCCCAGCGGGGGTCTGGGAGCAGTACTTC